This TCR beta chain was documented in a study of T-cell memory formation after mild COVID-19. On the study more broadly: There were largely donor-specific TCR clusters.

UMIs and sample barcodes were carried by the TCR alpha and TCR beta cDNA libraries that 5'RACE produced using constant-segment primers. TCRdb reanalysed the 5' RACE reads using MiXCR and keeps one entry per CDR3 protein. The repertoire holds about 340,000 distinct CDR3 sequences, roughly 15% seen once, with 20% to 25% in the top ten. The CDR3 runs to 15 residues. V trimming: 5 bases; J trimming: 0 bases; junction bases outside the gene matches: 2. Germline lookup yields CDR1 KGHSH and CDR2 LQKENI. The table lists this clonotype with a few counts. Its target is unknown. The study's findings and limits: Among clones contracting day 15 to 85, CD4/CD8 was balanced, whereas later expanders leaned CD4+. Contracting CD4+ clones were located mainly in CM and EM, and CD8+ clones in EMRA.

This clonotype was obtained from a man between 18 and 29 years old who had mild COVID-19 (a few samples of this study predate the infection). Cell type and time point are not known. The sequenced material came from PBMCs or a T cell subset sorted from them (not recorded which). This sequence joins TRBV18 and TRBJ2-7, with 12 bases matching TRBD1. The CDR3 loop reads CASSAGQGASYEQYF. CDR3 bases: TGTGCCAGCTCAGCGGGACAGGGGGCCTCCTACGAGCAGTACTTC.